This T cell receptor beta chain was captured by sequencing in a study of cytomegalovirus exposure and HLA in healthy donors. This clone was counted a single time. The target antigen is unknown. General study results and limits: Excluded: some indistinguishable V segments such as TRBV6-2 and TRBV6-3. Productive rates of about 87% or about 30% were seen for most TCR beta V segments in an earlier analysis.

60 Vbeta and 13 Jbeta primers were used in PCR. TCRdb's copy holds only in-frame clones and misses some; the assay was immunoSEQ multiplex PCR. The sample lists about 95,000 clones; roughly 71% were seen once. Germline assignment: CDR1 MNHEY and CDR2 SMNVEV (reference sequence). The germline V and J ends were trimmed by 3 bases and 7 bases, with 10 bases remaining between them. The CDR3 consists of 13 residues. The rearrangement joins TRBV27 to TRBJ2-1, with a possible D match to TRBD1 (5 bases). The specimen was PBMCs. This receptor was identified in a woman aged 40 to 50 in good health and CMV-seronegative. The CDR3, as DNA: TGTGCCAGCAGTTTCACCGACAGTAATGAGCAGTTCTTC. Its protein is CASSFTDSNEQFF.